A single sample is the source of the 20 T cell receptor beta chains below, sequenced in a study of cytomegalovirus exposure and HLA in healthy donors. Vbeta (60) and Jbeta (13) primers were used in the PCR. The repertoire was sequenced with immunoSEQ multiplex PCR; TCRdb's copy has only in-frame clones and lacks some. The sample comprises 170,000 or so clones, roughly 78% of which are singletons, and 13% rests with the top ten. The specimen was PBMCs. Receptor source: a woman aged 45-60 years in good health and CMV-seropositive.

The rearrangement joins TRBV18 to TRBJ1-6; a possible D gene is TRBD1 (5 bases). The CDR3 has 16 amino acids. Trimming pared 3 bases from V and 7 bases from J, leaving 16 bases between. Germline CDR1 reads KGHSH; CDR2 reads LQKENI. CDR3 sequence reads: CASSPLEGGANSPLHF. CDR3 sequence (DNA): TGTGCCAGCTCACCGCTAGAGGGAGGGGCCAATTCACCCCTCCACTTT.

This clone has just a few counts. V gene TRBV5-1 combines with J gene TRBJ2-7, with 10 bases matching TRBD1. With 7 bases clipped from V and 5 bases from J, the junction kept 15 bases outside the gene matches. Germline CDR1 reads SGHRS; CDR2 reads YFSETQ. This CDR3 comprises 16 residues. CDR3 sequence reads: CASSQNPPGQGHEQYF. The CDR3 nucleotides are TGCGCCAGCTCACAAAACCCCCCGGGACAGGGGCACGAGCAGTACTTC.

The rearrangement uses TRBV7-8 and TRBJ1-4; TRBD1 matches at 7 bases. CDR3 length: 15 residues. Per the germline V gene, CDR1 is SGHVS and CDR2 is FQNEAQ. With V trimmed by 5 bases and J by 7 bases, 10 bases remained unmatched. In DNA form, the CDR3 reads TGTGCCAGCAGCCACGACAGGGTACGGACTGAAAAACTGTTTTTT. Translating gives CASSHDRVRTEKLFF.

V and J are TRBV2 and TRBJ1-4; tentative D call: TRBD1 (5 bases). The CDR3 sequence is 13 residues long. Trimming stripped 8 bases from V and 4 bases from J, with 11 bases between. The germline V gene encodes CDR1 SNHLY and CDR2 FYNNEI. CDR3: CASGREGNEKLFF. In nucleotides, the CDR3 is TGTGCCAGCGGCAGGGAAGGTAATGAAAAACTGTTTTTT. The full variable domain, its missing parts supplied by reference TRBV2 and TRBJ1-4, is EPEVTQTPSHQVTQMGQEVILRCVPISNHLYFYWYRQILGQKVEFLVSFYNNEISEKSEIFDDQFSVERPDGSNFTLKIRSTKLEDSAMYFCASGREGNEKLFFGSGTQLSVL.

As to this clone: The sample contains more than one DNA sequence encoding this CDR3. V is TRBV7-9 and J is TRBJ1-4; D uncertain. The CDR3 spans 14 residues. V was pared by 1 base and J by 1 base, with 4 bases between. Germline V CDR1 and CDR2: SEHNR, FQNEAQ (reference sequence). The CDR3 nucleotides read TGTGCCAGCAGCTTAGGGAGAACTAATGAAAAACTGTTTTTT. It codes for CASSLGRTNEKLFF. Full variable domain (rest looked up from reference TRBV7-9 and TRBJ1-4): DTGVSQNPRHKITKRGQNVTFRCDPISEHNRLYWYRQTLGQGPEFLTYFQNEAQLEKSRLLSDRFSAERPKGSFSTLEIQRTEQGDSAMYLCASSLGRTNEKLFFGSGTQLSVL.

This clone was observed once. The rearrangement joins TRBV5-1 to TRBJ1-4; TRBD1 is a possible D gene (5 bases). CDR3 length: 16 residues. Trimming removed 4 bases from V and 4 bases from J, with 17 bases in between. CDR1 is SGHRS and CDR2 is YFSETQ in the germline V gene. CDR3 coding DNA: TGCGCCAGCAGCGGGGGGACCGGACACCTTAATGAAAAACTGTTTTTT. It codes for CASSGGTGHLNEKLFF.

The chain combines TRBV5-8 with TRBJ1-5; TRBD1 matches at 7 bases. V was clipped by 5 bases and J by 2 bases; unmatched bases: 7. In germline, CDR1 is SGHTS, CDR2 YDEGEE. The CDR3 loop spans 15 amino acids. The CDR3 loop reads CASRERGQGNQPQHF. The DNA of the CDR3 is TGTGCCAGCAGGGAGAGGGGGCAAGGCAATCAGCCCCAGCATTTT.

V is TRBV5-8 and J is TRBJ2-1; TRBD2 matches at 10 bases. J lost 8 bases, V lost 3 bases, and 8 bases had no gene match. The germline V gene has CDR1 SGHTS and CDR2 YDEGEE. CDR3 length: 15 amino acids. This CDR3 reads CASSSPLAGEDEQFF. The CDR3 DNA reads TGTGCCAGCAGCTCTCCCCTAGCGGGGGAGGATGAGCAGTTCTTC.

CDR3 sequence reads: CASSVVPNSDEQYF. CDR3 nucleotide sequence: TGTGCCAGCAGCGTAGTACCGAACTCGGACGAGCAGTACTTC. The V gene is TRBV7-3, the J gene TRBJ2-7; D gene uncertain. The CDR3 sequence is 14 residues long. Germline CDR1 and CDR2: SGHTA and FQGTGA. V was clipped by 5 bases and J by 5 bases, with 16 bases between them.

The rearrangement uses TRBV4-1 and TRBJ2-1; a possible D gene is TRBD2 (6 bases). Germline V gives CDR1 MGHRA, CDR2 YSYEKL. The CDR3 covers 14 residues. V was shortened by 4 bases and J by 4 bases, with 11 bases between the two germline ends. The CDR3 sequence is CASSRGGEYNEQFF. CDR3 DNA: TGCGCCAGCAGCCGGGGCGGGGAGTACAATGAGCAGTTCTTC.

This chain uses TRBV5-8 with TRBJ1-4; 10 nucleotides line up with TRBD1. Germline trimming cut 4 bases from V and 8 bases from J; bases unmatched to any gene: 8. Germline CDR1 and CDR2: SGHTS and YDEGEE. This CDR3 is 15 amino acids long. The CDR3 DNA reads TGTGCCAGCAGCCGAGCGGGACAGGGGAGAGAAAAACTGTTTTTT. This translates into CASSRAGQGREKLFF.

This clone was picked up a small number of times. The CDR3 sequence: CASADRGITGEQYF. The CDR3 coding sequence is TGTGCTAGTGCCGACAGGGGAATAACGGGGGAGCAGTACTTC. This chain uses TRBV12-5 with TRBJ2-5; 8 nucleotides match TRBD1. V lost 7 bases and J lost 11; bases outside the gene matches: 15. CDR3 length: 14 amino acids. Germline V CDR1 and CDR2: LGHNT, FRNRAP.

V gene TRBV19 combines with J gene TRBJ1-2; no reliable D call. This CDR3 is built from 11 residues. Germline V gene data show CDR1 as LNHDA and CDR2 as SQIVND (reference sequence). Between the trimmed V and J ends, which lost 5 bases and 11 bases, there was a span of 12 bases. The CDR3 DNA follows: TGTGCCAGTAGTGTCCTGGGCCAGTACACCTTC. As protein: CASSVLGQYTF.

V is TRBV30 and J is TRBJ1-2; D is unresolved. The V gene's germline CDR1 is GTSNPN and CDR2 SVGIG (reference sequence). This CDR3 is built from 15 residues. Trimming cost V 0 bases and J 6 bases, with 17 bases left between them. CDR3 amino acids: CAWSVLNRRGNGYTF. The CDR3 bases are TGTGCCTGGAGTGTACTAAATCGGCGAGGGAATGGCTACACCTTC.

The chain combines TRBV5-1 with TRBJ2-7; 13 nucleotides align to TRBD2. The CDR3 is 14 amino acids. The germline CDR1 and CDR2 sequences are SGHRS and YFSETQ. With 0 bases clipped from V and 11 bases from J, the junction kept 5 bases outside the gene matches. The CDR3 loop is CASSLDGTSGEKYF. The DNA for the CDR3 is TGCGCCAGCAGCTTGGACGGGACTAGCGGGGAGAAGTACTTC.

The rearrangement uses TRBV6-6 and TRBJ2-2, with D possibly matching TRBD2 (6 bases). The CDR3 runs to 14 residues. Trimming took 5 bases from V and 5 from J, leaving 12 bases between them. The V gene's germline CDR1 is MNHNY and CDR2 SVGAGI (reference sequence). The CDR3 here is CASSPGLFTGELFF. CDR3 nucleotide sequence: TGTGCCAGCAGTCCGGGACTCTTTACCGGGGAGCTGTTTTTT.

The chain employs TRBV27 and TRBJ2-7, with TRBD2 as a possible D gene (5 bases). CDR1 MNHEY and CDR2 SMNVEV come from the germline V gene (reference sequence). Trimming pared 5 bases from V and 2 bases from J, leaving 13 bases between. The CDR3 consists of 14 residues. The CDR3 sequence: CASSLVPGTYEQYF. DNA of the CDR3: TGTGCCAGCAGTCTCGTCCCCGGGACCTACGAGCAGTACTTC.

The rearrangement links TRBV4-1 to TRBJ2-2; 7 nucleotides align to TRBD2. With 0 bases clipped from V and 5 bases from J, the junction kept 6 bases outside the gene matches. Germline values: CDR1 MGHRA, CDR2 YSYEKL. CDR3 length: 16 amino acids. CDR3 in amino acids: CASSQESPGLTGELFF. CDR3 nucleotides: TGCGCCAGCAGCCAAGAAAGCCCGGGACTAACCGGGGAGCTGTTTTTT.

This clone is a singleton in its sample. This sequence joins TRBV7-9 and TRBJ1-1, with a possible D match to TRBD1 (6 bases). There are 14 residues in the CDR3. Trimming pared 5 bases from V and 3 bases from J, leaving 13 bases between. Per the germline V gene, CDR1 is SEHNR and CDR2 is FQNEAQ (reference sequence). The CDR3 DNA is TGTGCCAGCAGCCCGGGGCGACAGGACACTGAAGCTTTCTTT. Residues: CASSPGRQDTEAFF.

The chain uses TRBV7-9 and TRBJ2-3, with 9 bases identical to TRBD2. The CDR3 runs 17 residues. In germline, CDR1 is SEHNR, CDR2 FQNEAQ (reference sequence). The trim removed 5 bases at V and 1 base at J, leaving 10 bases unmatched. In DNA form, the CDR3 reads TGTGCCAGCAGCCTTTCGTTAGCGGGGGCGGGCACAGATACGCAGTATTTT. Translation gives CASSLSLAGAGTDTQYF. Looking up the rest from reference TRBV7-9 and TRBJ2-3 gives the full variable domain: DTGVSQNPRHKITKRGQNVTFRCDPISEHNRLYWYRQTLGQGPEFLTYFQNEAQLEKSRLLSDRFSAERPKGSFSTLEIQRTEQGDSAMYLCASSLSLAGAGTDTQYFGPGTRLTVL.